This T cell receptor (beta chain) originates from a study of T-cell memory formation after mild COVID-19. Study-wide context: Largely, the TCR clusters proved donor specific.

Germline V gives CDR1 SQVTM, CDR2 ANQGSEA. V was clipped by 4 bases and J by 0 bases; unmatched bases: 2. The CDR3 length is 14 residues. Study-wide results and caveats: In second-wave clones peaking day 37, SARS-CoV-2 specificity remained unconfirmed. Mostly located in CM and EM were contracting CD4+ clones, with contracting CD8+ clones located in EMRA.

A word on this clonotype: Antigen unknown.

A 5'RACE reaction primed in the constant segment made cDNA libraries of TCR alpha and TCR beta, and these carried sample barcodes and UMIs. Each CDR3 protein is one row after TCRdb ran MiXCR on the 5' RACE reads. The data contain around 340,000 distinct CDR3 sequences, roughly 13% of them singletons. The sample taken for sequencing was PBMCs or a T cell subset sorted from them (not recorded which). The source is a man between 18 and 29 years old who had mild COVID-19 (a few samples of this study predate the infection). Cell type and time point are not known. The chain has TRBV29-1 and TRBJ2-5; 10 bases are a match to TRBD2. This chain's CDR3 is CSVVLAGDQETQYF. The CDR3 region has the DNA TGCAGCGTTGTTCTAGCGGGGGACCAAGAGACCCAGTACTTC.